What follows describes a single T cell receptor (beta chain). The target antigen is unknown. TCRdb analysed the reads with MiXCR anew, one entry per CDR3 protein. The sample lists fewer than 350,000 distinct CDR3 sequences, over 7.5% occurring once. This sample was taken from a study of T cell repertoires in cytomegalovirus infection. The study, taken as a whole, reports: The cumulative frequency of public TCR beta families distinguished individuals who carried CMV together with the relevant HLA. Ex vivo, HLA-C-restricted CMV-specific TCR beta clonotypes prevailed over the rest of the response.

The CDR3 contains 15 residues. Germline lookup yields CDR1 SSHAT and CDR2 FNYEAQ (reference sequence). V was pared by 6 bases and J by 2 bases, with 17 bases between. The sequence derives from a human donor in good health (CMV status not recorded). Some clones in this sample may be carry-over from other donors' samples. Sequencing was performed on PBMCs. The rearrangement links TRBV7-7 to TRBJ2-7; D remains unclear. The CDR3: CASSPLVGLPYEQYF. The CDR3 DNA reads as TGTGCCAGCAGTCCGCTTGTGGGCCTCCCCTACGAGCAGTACTTC.